Presented here are 4 T cell receptor beta chains from one specimen sequenced in a study of brain T cells in children with intractable seizures. The repertoire was sequenced with immunoSEQ multiplex PCR; TCRdb's copy has only in-frame clones and lacks some. The data contain fewer than 85,000 clones, approximately 94% of them singletons. Sequences were derived from peripheral blood, sampled at surgery. Receptor source: a boy under two years old with tuberous sclerosis and intractable seizures.

V gene TRBV30 combines with J gene TRBJ1-2; D is uncertain. Germline V CDR1 and CDR2: GTSNPN, SVGIG (reference sequence). This CDR3 region has 13 residues. Trimming took off 3 bases at V and 0 bases at J, with 8 bases between the two ends. The CDR3 protein is CAWRKRPNYGYTF. CDR3 sequence (DNA): TGTGCCTGGAGGAAAAGGCCTAACTATGGCTACACCTTC.

This chain links TRBV30 with TRBJ2-1; 7 nucleotides line up with TRBD2. Per the germline V gene, CDR1 is GTSNPN and CDR2 is SVGIG (reference sequence). The CDR3 spans 12 residues. V gave up 1 base and J gave up 10 bases; unmatched junction bases: 4. The DNA for the CDR3 is TGTGCCTGGAGTGCTAGCGGCCCGGAGCAGTTCTTC. The encoded protein is CAWSASGPEQFF.

This clone came up a few times. This chain connects TRBV19 to TRBJ1-5; D gene uncertain. Germline V CDR1 and CDR2: LNHDA, SQIVND (reference sequence). Trimming removed 0 bases at V and 0 bases at J, with 6 bases between. The length of the CDR3 is 15 residues. Here the CDR3 reads CASSIDPYSNQPQHF. CDR3 nucleotides: TGTGCCAGTAGTATAGACCCCTATAGCAATCAGCCCCAGCATTTT.

The rearrangement uses TRBV2 and TRBJ1-2; maybe TRBD1 (5 bases). This CDR3 comprises 13 residues. The V gene lost 5 bases and the J gene lost 4 bases, with 11 bases spanning the gap. CDR1 is SNHLY, CDR2 FYNNEI, per germline. CDR3 coding DNA: TGTGCCAGCAGTTCGTCAGGGCGCTATGGCTACACCTTC. As protein: CASSSSGRYGYTF.